The 2 T cell receptor beta chains below come from one sample, sequenced in a study of cytomegalovirus exposure and HLA in healthy donors. PCR used 60 Vbeta primers and 13 Jbeta primers. Some clones are missing from TCRdb's copy, which holds only in-frame ones; the method was immunoSEQ multiplex PCR. This table holds under 200,000 clones, roughly 70% found once. The sequenced sample was PBMCs. The receptors here all came from a woman between 45 and 65 years old in good health and CMV-seropositive.

J is TRBJ1-5 and V is TRBV5-5; 7 bases map to TRBD1. This CDR3 region has 14 residues. The ends lost 3 bases at V and 1 base at J; junction bases unmatched: 1. Germline V gene data show CDR1 as SGHKS and CDR2 as YYEKEE (reference sequence). CDR3 in DNA: TGTGCCAGCAGCTCCAGGGGGAGCAATCAGCCCCAGCATTTT. As protein: CASSSRGSNQPQHF.

The chain is built from TRBV19 and TRBJ2-2, with D unresolved. CDR3 length: 14 residues. Germline assignment: CDR1 LNHDA and CDR2 SQIVND (reference sequence). V lost 3 bases to trimming and J lost 3 bases, with 8 bases between them. CDR3 nucleotides: TGTGCCAGTAGTATGTACGGTGACACCGGGGAGCTGTTTTTT. Amino acids: CASSMYGDTGELFF.